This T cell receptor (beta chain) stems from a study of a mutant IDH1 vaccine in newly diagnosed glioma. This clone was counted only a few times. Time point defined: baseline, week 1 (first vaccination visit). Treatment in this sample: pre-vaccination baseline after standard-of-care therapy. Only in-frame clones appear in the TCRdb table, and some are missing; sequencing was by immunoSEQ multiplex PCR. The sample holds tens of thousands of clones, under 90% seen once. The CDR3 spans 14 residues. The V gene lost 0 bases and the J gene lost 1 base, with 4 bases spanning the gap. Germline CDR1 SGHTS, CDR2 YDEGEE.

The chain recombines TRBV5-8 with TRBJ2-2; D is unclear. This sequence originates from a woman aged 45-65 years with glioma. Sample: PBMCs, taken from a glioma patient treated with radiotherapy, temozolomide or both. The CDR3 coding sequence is TGTGCCAGCAGCTTGGATGGGAACACCGGGGAGCTGTTTTTT. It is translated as CASSLDGNTGELFF.